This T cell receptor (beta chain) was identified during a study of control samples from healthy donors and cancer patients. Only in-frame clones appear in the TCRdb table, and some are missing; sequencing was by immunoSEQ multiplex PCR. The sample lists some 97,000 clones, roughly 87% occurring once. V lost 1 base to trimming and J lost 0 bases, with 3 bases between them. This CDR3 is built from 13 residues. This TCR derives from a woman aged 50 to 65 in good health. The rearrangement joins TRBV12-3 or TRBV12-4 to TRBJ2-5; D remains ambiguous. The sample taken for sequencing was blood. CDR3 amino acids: CASSLGYQETQYF. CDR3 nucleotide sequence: TGTGCCAGCAGTTTAGGGTACCAAGAGACCCAGTACTTC.